This TCR gamma chain was retrieved from a study of gamma-delta chains in newborns, infants, children. At the level of the study: Microbial exposure reportedly drives polyclonal innate γδ T cell expansion after birth.

The CDR3 length is 13 residues. Looked up from germline, CDR1 is GITISATS and CDR2 is ISYDGTV (reference sequence). Germline trimming cut 4 bases from V and 10 bases from J; bases unmatched to any gene: 13. TCRdb repeated clone calling on the reads with CATT. Counted here are several hundred gamma-chain clones, around 30% occurring once; the ten biggest clones make up roughly 36%. The chain recombines TRGV9 with TRGJ1 or TRGJ2. The clonotype originates from a child who was a newborn, infant or young child, either healthy, febrile or measles-vaccinated (not recorded which). The sample was blood. The CDR3 protein is CALWDPRREKKLF. In DNA, the CDR3 is TGTGCCTTGTGGGACCCTCGGCGGGAAAAGAAACTCTTT.